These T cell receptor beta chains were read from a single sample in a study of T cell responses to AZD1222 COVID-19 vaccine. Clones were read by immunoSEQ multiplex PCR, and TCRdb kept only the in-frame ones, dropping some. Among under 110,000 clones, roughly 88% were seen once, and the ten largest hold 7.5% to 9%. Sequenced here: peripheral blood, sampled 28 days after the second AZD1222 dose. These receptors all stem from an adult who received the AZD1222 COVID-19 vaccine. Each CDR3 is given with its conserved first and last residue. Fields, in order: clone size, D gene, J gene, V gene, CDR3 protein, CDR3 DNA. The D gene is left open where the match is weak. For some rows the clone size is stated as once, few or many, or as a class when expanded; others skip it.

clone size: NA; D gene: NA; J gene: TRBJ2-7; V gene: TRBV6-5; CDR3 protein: CASTSSYEQYF; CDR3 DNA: TGTGCCAGCACCTCCTCCTACGAGCAGTACTTC
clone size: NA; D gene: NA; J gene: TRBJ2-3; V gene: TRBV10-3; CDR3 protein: CAISDYGGRSTDTQYF; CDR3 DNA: TGTGCCATCAGTGACTACGGGGGACGTAGCACAGATACGCAGTATTTT
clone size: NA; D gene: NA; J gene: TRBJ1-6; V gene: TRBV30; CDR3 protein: CACNSYNSPLHF; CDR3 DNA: TGTGCCTGCAACAGTTATAATTCACCCCTCCACTTT
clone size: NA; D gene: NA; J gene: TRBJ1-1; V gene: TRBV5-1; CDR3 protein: CASSLSRTDLEAFF; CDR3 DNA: TGCGCCAGCAGCTTGTCTAGGACAGACCTTGAAGCTTTCTTT
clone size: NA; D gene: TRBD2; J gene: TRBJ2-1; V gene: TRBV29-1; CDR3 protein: CSAGRDGSYNEQFF; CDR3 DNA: TGCAGCGCTGGGAGGGACGGAAGCTACAATGAGCAGTTCTTC
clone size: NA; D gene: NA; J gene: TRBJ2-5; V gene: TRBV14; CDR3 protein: CASSQDLGVGETQYF; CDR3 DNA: TGTGCCAGCAGCCAAGATCTGGGGGTTGGAGAGACCCAGTACTTC
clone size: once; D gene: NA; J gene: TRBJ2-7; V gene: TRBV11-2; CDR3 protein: CASSPAYEQYF; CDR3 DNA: TGTGCCAGCAGCCCCGCCTACGAGCAGTACTTC
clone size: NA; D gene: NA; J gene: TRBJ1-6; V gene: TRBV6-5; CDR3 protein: CASSYSGEHYNSPLHF; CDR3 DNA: TGTGCCAGCAGTTACTCAGGGGAGCACTATAATTCACCCCTCCACTTT
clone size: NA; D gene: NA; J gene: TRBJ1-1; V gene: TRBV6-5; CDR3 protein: CASRYGEWVELYAFF; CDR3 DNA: TGTGCCAGCAGATACGGGGAGTGGGTCGAGCTGTATGCTTTCTTT
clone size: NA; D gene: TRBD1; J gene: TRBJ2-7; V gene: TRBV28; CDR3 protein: CASSLGQGVGEQYF; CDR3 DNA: TGTGCCAGCAGTCTCGGACAGGGGGTGGGTGAGCAGTACTTC